This T cell receptor beta chain was recorded in a study of T cell clusters in autoimmune cytopenias. For the study at large: A median of approximately 47,000 TRB reads per sample yielded a median approximately 2,200 distinct clonotypes.

Germline V gene data show CDR1 as MNHEY and CDR2 as SMNVEV (reference sequence). The CDR3 is 15 amino acids. Tens of thousands of genome equivalents of blood DNA were amplified for TRB. TRB rearrangements were amplified by touch-down multiplex PCR with mixed TRB-A/B primers. TCRdb re-called the multiplex PCR reads; one entry per CDR3 protein, DNA not given. The listing contains some 12,000 distinct CDR3 sequences. The chain carries TRBV27 and TRBJ2-1; the D call of TRBD1 rests on TCRdb alone, since no DNA is present to check it. Specimen: peripheral blood. The receptor's source is a human donor with an autoimmune cytopenia or autoimmune hepatitis (not recorded which). CDR3 loop: CASSRQGTIYNEQFF.